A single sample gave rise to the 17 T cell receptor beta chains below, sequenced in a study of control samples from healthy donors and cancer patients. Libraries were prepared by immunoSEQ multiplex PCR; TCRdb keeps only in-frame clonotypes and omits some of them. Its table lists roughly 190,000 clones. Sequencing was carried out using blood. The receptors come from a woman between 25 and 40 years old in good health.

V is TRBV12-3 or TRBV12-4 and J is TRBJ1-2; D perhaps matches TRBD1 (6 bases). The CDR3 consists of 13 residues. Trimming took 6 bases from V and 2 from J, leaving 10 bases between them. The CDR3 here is CASRKDRNYGYTF. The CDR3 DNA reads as TGTGCCAGCAGAAAAGACAGGAACTATGGCTACACCTTC.

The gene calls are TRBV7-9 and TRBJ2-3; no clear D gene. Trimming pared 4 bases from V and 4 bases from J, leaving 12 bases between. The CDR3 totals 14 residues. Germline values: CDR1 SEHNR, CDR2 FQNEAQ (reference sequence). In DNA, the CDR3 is TGTGCCAGCAGCTCACGGGCGGTGCCAGATACGCAGTATTTT. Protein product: CASSSRAVPDTQYF.

The CDR3 is CASKRGDSYSGNTIYF. The DNA for the CDR3 is TGCGCCAGCAAAAGGGGGGACTCTTACTCTGGAAACACCATATATTTT. This chain joins TRBV5-1 and TRBJ1-3; D possibly corresponds to TRBD1 (6 bases). Per the germline V gene, CDR1 is SGHRS and CDR2 is YFSETQ. Between the trimmed V and J ends, which lost 6 bases and 0 bases, there was a span of 16 bases. The CDR3 length is 16 residues.

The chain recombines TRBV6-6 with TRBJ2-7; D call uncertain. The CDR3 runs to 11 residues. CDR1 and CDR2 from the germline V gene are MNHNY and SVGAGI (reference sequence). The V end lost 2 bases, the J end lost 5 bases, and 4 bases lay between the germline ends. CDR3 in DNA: TGTGCCAGCAGTTACCGTCACGAGCAGTACTTC. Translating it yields CASSYRHEQYF.

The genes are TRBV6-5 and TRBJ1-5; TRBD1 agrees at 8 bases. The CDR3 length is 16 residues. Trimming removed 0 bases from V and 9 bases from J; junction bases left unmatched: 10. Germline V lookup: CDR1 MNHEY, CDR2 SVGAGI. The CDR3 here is CASSYSSRGLSGPQHF. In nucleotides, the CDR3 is TGTGCCAGCAGTTACTCGTCCAGGGGGCTAAGCGGGCCCCAGCATTTT.

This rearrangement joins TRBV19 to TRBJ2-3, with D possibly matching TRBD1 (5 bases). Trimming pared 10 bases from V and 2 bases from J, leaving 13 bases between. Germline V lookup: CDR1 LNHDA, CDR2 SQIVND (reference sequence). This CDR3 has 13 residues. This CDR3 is CATRVLSTDTQYF. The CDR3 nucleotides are TGTGCCACCAGGGTCCTCTCCACAGATACGCAGTATTTT.

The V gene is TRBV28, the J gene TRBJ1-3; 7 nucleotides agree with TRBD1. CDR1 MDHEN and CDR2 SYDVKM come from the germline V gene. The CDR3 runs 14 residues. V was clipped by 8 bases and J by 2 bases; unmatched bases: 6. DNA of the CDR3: TGTGCCAGCCGGGATACAGGGGCTGGAAACACCATATATTTT. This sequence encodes CASRDTGAGNTIYF.

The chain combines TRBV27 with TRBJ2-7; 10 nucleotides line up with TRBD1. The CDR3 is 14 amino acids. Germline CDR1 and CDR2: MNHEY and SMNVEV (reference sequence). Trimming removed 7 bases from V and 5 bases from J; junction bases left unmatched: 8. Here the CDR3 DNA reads TGTGCCAGCACTACCGGGACAGGGGCCCACGAGCAGTACTTC. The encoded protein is CASTTGTGAHEQYF.

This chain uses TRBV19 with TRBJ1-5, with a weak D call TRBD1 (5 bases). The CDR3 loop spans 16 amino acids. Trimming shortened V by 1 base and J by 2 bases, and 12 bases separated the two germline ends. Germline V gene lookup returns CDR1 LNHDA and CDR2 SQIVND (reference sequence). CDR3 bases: TGTGCCAGTAGTATAGGGACCCGGGGGGGCAATCAGCCCCAGCATTTT. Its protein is CASSIGTRGGNQPQHF.

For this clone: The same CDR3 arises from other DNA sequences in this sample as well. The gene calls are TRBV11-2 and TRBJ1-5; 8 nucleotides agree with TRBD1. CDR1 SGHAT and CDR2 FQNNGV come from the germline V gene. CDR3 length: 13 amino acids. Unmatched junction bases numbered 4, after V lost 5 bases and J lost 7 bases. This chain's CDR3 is CASSLDRGQPQHF. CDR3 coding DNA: TGTGCCAGCAGCCTCGACAGGGGCCAGCCCCAGCATTTT.

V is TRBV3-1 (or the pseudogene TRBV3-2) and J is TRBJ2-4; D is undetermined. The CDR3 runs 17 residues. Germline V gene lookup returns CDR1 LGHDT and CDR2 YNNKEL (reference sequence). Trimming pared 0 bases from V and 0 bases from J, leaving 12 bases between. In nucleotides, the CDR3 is TGTGCCAGCAGCCAAGATAGAAGACGGCTAGCCAAAAACATTCAGTACTTC. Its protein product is CASSQDRRRLAKNIQYF.

The CDR3: CASSLGQWGTEAFF. CDR3 DNA sequence: TGTGCCAGCAGTTTGGGACAGTGGGGCACTGAAGCTTTCTTT. The chain employs TRBV6-6 and TRBJ1-1; 7 positions match TRBD1. The CDR3 length is 14 residues. J was trimmed by 4 bases and V by 4 bases; bases with no gene match: 6. Germline lookup yields CDR1 MNHNY and CDR2 SVGAGI (reference sequence).

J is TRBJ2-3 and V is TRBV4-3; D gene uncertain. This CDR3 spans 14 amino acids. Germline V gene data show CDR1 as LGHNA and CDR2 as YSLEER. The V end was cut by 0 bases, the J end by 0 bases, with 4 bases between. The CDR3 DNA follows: TGCGCCAGCAGCCAAGAGTGGAGCACAGATACGCAGTATTTT. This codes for CASSQEWSTDTQYF.

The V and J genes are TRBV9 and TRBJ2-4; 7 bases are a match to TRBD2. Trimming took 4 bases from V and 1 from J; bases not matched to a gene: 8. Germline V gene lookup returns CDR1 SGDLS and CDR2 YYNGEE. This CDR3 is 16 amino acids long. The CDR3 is CASSPWGGTAKNIQYF. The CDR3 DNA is TGTGCCAGCAGCCCCTGGGGGGGAACGGCCAAAAACATTCAGTACTTC.

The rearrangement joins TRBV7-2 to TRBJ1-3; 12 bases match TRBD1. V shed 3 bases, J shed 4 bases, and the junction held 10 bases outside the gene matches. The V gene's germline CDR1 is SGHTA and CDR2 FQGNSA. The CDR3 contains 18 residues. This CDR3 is CASSLRPGQGAQGNTIYF. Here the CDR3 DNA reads TGTGCCAGCAGCTTGAGACCGGGACAGGGGGCACAAGGAAACACCATATATTTT.

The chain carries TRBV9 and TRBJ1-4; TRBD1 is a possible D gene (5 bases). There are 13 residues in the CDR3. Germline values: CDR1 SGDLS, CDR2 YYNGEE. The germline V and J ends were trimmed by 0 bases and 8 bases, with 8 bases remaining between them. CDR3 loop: CASSVVGDEKLFF. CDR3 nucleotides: TGTGCCAGCAGCGTAGTAGGGGACGAAAAACTGTTTTTT.

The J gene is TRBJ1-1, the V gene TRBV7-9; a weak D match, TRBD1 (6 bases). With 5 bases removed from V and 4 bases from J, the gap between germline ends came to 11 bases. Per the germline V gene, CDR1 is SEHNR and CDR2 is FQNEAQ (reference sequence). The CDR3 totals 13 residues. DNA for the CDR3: TGTGCCAGCAGCGCCACAGGGAGCACTGAAGCTTTCTTT. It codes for CASSATGSTEAFF.